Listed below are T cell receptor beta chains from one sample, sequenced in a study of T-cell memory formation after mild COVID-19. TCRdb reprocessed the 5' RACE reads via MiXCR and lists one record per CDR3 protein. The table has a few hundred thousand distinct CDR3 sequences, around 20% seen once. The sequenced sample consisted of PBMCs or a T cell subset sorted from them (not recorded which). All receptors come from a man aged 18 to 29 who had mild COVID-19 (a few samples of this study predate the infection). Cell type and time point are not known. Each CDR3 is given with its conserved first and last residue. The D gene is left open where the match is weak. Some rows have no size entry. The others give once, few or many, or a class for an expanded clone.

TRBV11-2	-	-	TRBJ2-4	CASSLDRGSGRKQYF	TGTGCCAGCAGCTTAGATCGAGGGAGCGGACGTAAACAGTACTTC
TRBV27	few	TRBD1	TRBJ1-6	CASSPPRGLNSPLHF	TGTGCCAGCAGTCCGCCCAGGGGGCTGAATTCACCCCTCCACTTT
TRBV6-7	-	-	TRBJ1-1	CASSYPGPLMNTEAFF	TGTGCCAGCAGTTACCCGGGACCCCTCATGAACACTGAAGCTTTCTTT
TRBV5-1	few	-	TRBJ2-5	CASRFRSSGQETQYF	TGCGCCAGCAGATTCAGGAGTTCGGGCCAAGAGACCCAGTACTTC
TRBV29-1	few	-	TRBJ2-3	CSVETGTDTQYF	TGCAGCGTTGAAACAGGGACAGATACGCAGTATTTT
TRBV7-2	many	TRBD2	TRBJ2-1	CASSFPRGAVNEQFF	TGTGCCAGCAGCTTTCCGCGGGGGGCCGTGAATGAGCAGTTCTTC
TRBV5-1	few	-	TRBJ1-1	CASSVPQGEGTEAFF	TGCGCCAGCAGCGTACCACAGGGAGAGGGCACTGAAGCTTTCTTT
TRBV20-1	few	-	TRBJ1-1	CSAQTGRNTEAFF	TGCAGTGCTCAAACAGGGCGGAACACTGAAGCTTTCTTT
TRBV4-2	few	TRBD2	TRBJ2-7	CASSPRGLAEYEQYF	TGTGCCAGCAGCCCGCGGGGACTAGCGGAGTACGAGCAGTACTTC
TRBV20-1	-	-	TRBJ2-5	CSASPSQGETQYF	TGCAGTGCTAGCCCTAGCCAGGGAGAGACCCAGTACTTC
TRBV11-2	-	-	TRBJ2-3	CASSLIWDTQYF	TGTGCCAGCAGCTTAATATGGGATACGCAGTATTTT
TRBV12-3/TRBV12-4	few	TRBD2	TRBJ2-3	CASLYLSGSSTDTQYF	TGTGCCAGCCTCTACCTTAGCGGGAGTTCCACAGATACGCAGTATTTT
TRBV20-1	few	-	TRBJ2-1	CSARQQFF	TGCAGTGCTAGACAGCAGTTCTTC
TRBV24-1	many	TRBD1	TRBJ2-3	CATSGDRTTDTQYF	TGTGCCACCAGTGGGGACAGGACCACAGATACGCAGTATTTT
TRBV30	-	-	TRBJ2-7	CAWSVVGTLEQYF	TGTGCCTGGAGTGTGGTTGGGACACTAGAGCAGTACTTC
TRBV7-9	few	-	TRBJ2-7	CASSEQGLLYEQYF	TGTGCCAGCAGCGAACAGGGTTTACTCTACGAGCAGTACTTC
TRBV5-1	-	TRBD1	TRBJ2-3	CASSPGTAVWADTQYF	TGCGCCAGCAGTCCCGGGACAGCGGTCTGGGCAGATACGCAGTATTTT
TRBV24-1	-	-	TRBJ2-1	CATSDVGSKSYNEQFF	TGTGCCACCAGTGATGTAGGGTCCAAGTCCTACAATGAGCAGTTCTTC
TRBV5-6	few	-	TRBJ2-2	CASSLSRGELFF	TGTGCCAGCAGCTTGTCTCGTGGGGAGCTGTTTTTT
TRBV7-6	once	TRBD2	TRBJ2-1	CASSFKLAGGNEQFF	TGTGCCAGCAGCTTTAAACTAGCGGGGGGTAATGAGCAGTTCTTC
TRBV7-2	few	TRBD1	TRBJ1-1	CASSLGQGVEAFF	TGTGCCAGCAGCTTGGGACAGGGGGTTGAAGCTTTCTTT
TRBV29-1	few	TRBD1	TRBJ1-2	CSVGGSSGQKAREGYTF	TGCAGCGTTGGGGGCTCCTCGGGACAGAAGGCGCGTGAAGGCTACACCTTC
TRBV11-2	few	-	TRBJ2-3	CASSTAPDRDTQYF	TGTGCCAGCAGCACCGCCCCAGACAGAGATACGCAGTATTTT
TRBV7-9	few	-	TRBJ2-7	CASSTEGRVSEQYF	TGTGCCAGCAGCACGGAGGGCAGGGTTTCCGAGCAGTACTTC
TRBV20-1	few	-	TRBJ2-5	CSATGPPPSQETQYF	TGCAGTGCAACGGGGCCGCCGCCCAGCCAAGAGACCCAGTACTTC
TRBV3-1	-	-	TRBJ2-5	CASRQALATQYF	TGTGCCAGCAGACAGGCCCTGGCCACCCAGTACTTC
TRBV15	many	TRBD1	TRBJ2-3	CATSSRGPGTDTQYF	TGTGCCACCAGCAGTAGGGGGCCCGGCACAGATACGCAGTATTTT
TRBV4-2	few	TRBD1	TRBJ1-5	CASSQEQGASEQPQHF	TGTGCCAGCAGCCAAGAGCAGGGGGCGTCAGAACAGCCCCAGCATTTT
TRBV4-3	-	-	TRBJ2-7	CASSQEGGGSTYEQYF	TGCGCCAGCAGCCAAGAGGGAGGGGGTTCGACCTACGAGCAGTACTTC
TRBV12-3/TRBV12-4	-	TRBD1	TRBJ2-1	CASSAYLGTAAYNEQFF	TGTGCCAGCAGTGCCTACCTAGGGACAGCCGCCTACAATGAGCAGTTCTTC
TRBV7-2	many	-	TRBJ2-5	CASSSVSGTWSQETQYF	TGTGCCAGCAGCTCCGTTTCCGGGACCTGGTCTCAAGAGACCCAGTACTTC
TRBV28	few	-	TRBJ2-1	CASSSDTTAYNEQFF	TGTGCCAGCAGCTCAGACACCACAGCCTACAATGAGCAGTTCTTC
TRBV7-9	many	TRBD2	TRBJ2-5	CASSQGLAGVQETQYF	TGTGCCAGCAGCCAGGGACTAGCGGGGGTCCAAGAGACCCAGTACTTC
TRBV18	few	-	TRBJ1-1	CASSPPARPGDTEAFF	TGTGCCAGCTCACCACCGGCAAGACCCGGGGACACTGAAGCTTTCTTT
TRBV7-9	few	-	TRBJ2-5	CATQGRVVRETQYF	TGTGCCACCCAGGGGAGGGTCGTTCGGGAGACCCAGTACTTC
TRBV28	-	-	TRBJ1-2	CASSPITRNYGYTF	TGTGCCAGCAGCCCTATCACACGTAACTATGGCTACACCTTC
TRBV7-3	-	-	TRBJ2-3	CASSLGSVSTDTQYF	TGTGCCAGCAGTCTAGGTTCTGTCAGCACAGATACGCAGTATTTT
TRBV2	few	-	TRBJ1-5	CASSEQGGYQPQHF	TGTGCCAGCAGTGAACAAGGTGGATACCAGCCCCAGCATTTT
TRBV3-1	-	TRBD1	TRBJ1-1	CASSQVPGQGYTEAFF	TGTGCCAGCAGCCAAGTTCCCGGACAGGGGTATACTGAAGCTTTCTTT
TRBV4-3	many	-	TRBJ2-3	CASSQDTGPWDDTQYF	TGCGCCAGCAGCCAAGATACGGGGCCCTGGGACGATACGCAGTATTTT
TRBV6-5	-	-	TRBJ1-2	CASQEYQGSNYGYTF	TGTGCCAGCCAAGAGTATCAGGGGTCTAACTATGGCTACACCTTC
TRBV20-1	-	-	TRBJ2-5	CSASPSYQETQYF	TGCAGTGCTAGTCCTTCGTACCAAGAGACCCAGTACTTC
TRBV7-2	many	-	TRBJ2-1	CASSLVDEQFF	TGTGCCAGCAGCTTAGTGGATGAGCAGTTCTTC
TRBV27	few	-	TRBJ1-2	CASSSRFYGYTF	TGTGCCAGCAGTTCCCGATTTTATGGCTACACCTTC
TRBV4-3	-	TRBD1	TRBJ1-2	CASSQGDRTYGYTF	TGCGCCAGCAGCCAGGGGGACAGGACCTATGGCTACACCTTC
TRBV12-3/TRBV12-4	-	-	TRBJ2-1	CASSHNPGEWENEQFF	TGTGCCAGCAGTCATAACCCAGGGGAGTGGGAGAATGAGCAGTTCTTC
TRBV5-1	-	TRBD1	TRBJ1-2	CASSLGQGASGYTF	TGCGCCAGCAGCTTGGGACAGGGGGCGTCCGGCTACACCTTC
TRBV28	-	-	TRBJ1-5	CASSLGAGANQPQHF	TGTGCCAGCAGTTTAGGCGCGGGGGCCAATCAGCCCCAGCATTTT
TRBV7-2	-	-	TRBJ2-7	CASSLAGQGFAYF	TGTGCCAGCAGCTTAGCTGGGCAGGGATTCGCGTACTTC
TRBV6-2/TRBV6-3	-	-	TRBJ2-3	CASSDRDTQYF	TGTGCCAGCAGTGACAGAGATACGCAGTATTTT